This entry is about one T cell receptor (beta chain). The sample originates from a study of blood T cell repertoires in COVID-19. In the study overall: There were acute and convalescent COVID-19 samples, and they came from the United States, Italy and Spain. The analysed material was cDNA or gDNA that came from T cells, B-cell-depleted T cells, or PBMCs.

Original handling: Reference gene primer amplification yielded estimated nucleated cell counts. TCRdb's table, derived via immunoSEQ multiplex PCR, lists solely in-frame clones and lacks some. From that table come the V and J calls and clone size; the DNA was used to work out D and trimming. The profile shows about 300,000 clones, about 89% of them singletons. V lost 1 base and J 0 bases, leaving 13 bases between the germline ends. CDR1 and CDR2 (germline): SGHRS, YFSETQ. CDR3 size: 17 residues. The chain joins TRBV5-1 to TRBJ2-2; D unclear. The sequenced sample was peripheral blood. This clonotype originated in a man in his late teens or twenties who had recovered from COVID-19. This CDR3 reads CASSLPRNYANTGELFF. The CDR3 coding sequence is TGCGCCAGCAGCTTGCCCAGAAACTACGCGAACACCGGGGAGCTGTTTTTT.